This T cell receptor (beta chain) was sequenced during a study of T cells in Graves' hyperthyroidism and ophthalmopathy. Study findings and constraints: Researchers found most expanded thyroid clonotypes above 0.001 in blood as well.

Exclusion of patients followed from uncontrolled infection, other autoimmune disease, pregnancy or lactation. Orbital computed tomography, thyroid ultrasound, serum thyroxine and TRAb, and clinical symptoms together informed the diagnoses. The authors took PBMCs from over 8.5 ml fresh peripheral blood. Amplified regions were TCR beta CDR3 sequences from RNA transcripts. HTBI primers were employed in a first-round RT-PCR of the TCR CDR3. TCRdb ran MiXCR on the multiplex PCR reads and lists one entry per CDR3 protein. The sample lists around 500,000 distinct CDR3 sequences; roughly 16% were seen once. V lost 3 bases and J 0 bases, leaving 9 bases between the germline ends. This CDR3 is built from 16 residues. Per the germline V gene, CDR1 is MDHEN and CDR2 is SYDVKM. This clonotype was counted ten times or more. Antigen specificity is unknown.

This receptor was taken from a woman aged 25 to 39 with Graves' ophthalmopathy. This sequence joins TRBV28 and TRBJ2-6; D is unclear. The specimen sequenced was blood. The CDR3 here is CASSFPGFSGANVLTF. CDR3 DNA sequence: TGTGCCAGCAGTTTTCCCGGATTCTCTGGGGCCAACGTCCTGACTTTC. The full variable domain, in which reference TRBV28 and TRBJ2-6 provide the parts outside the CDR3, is DVKVTQSSRYLVKRTGEKVFLECVQDMDHENMFWYRQDPGLGLRLIYFSYDVKMKEKGDIPEGYSVSREKKERFSLILESASTNQTSMYLCASSFPGFSGANVLTFGAGSRLTVL.